This T cell receptor beta chain appears in the sequencing data of a study of T cell clonotyping in hematopoietic cell transplantation. At the level of the study: Cytoreduction preceded collection of pretransplant recipient samples.

The repertoire was sequenced with immunoSEQ multiplex PCR; TCRdb's copy has only in-frame clones and lacks some. The sample shows over 45,000 clones, 85% to 90% of them seen only once. As concerns this clone: Its target is not known.

Whole-study results and caveats: No sorting was done, leaving CD4 and CD8 contributions mixed. Recipient TCR diversity dropped after transplant; expanded clonotypes rose from day 30 to 180. Few recipient clonotypes overlapped donors; over 95% were de novo at given depth.

The time point is: recipient sample about 28 days before transplant, after cytoreduction. Germline assignment: CDR1 SGDLS and CDR2 YYNGEE. V gave up 2 bases and J gave up 4 bases, with 3 bases separating them. The CDR3 covers 12 residues. The sequenced sample was peripheral blood mononuclear cells, obtained before stem cell transplant. The chain is built from TRBV9 and TRBJ2-2; no clear D. The TCR sequence derives from a man in his 60s with biphenotypic leukemia. Some clones in this sample may be carry-over from other donors' samples. The CDR3 region is CASSVRTGELFF. The CDR3 bases are TGTGCCAGCAGCGTGCGCACCGGGGAGCTGTTTTTT.